The rows below give T cell receptor beta chains drawn from one sample of a study of PD-1 blockade in classical Hodgkin lymphoma. Clones were sequenced by immunoSEQ multiplex PCR, and TCRdb holds only the in-frame ones, with some missing. The data hold some 90,000 clones, with 83% observed a single time. The source material was peripheral blood mononuclear cells (PBMCs), sampled before the fourth cycle of nivolumab. The origin of the receptors is a human donor with classical Hodgkin lymphoma. The CDR3 runs from the conserved cysteine through the conserved F or W.

length: 15; J: TRBJ2-3; V: TRBV9; CDR3: CASSPDRIPTDTQYF
length: 14; J: TRBJ1-2; V: TRBV5-6; CDR3: CASSLGQAEYGYTF
length: 13; J: TRBJ2-7; V: TRBV28; CDR3: CATGVFVPYEQYF
length: 12; J: TRBJ1-1; V: TRBV30; CDR3: CAWGDRGTEAFF
length: 13; J: TRBJ2-7; V: TRBV7-8; CDR3: CASSIQGAGEQYF
length: 11; J: TRBJ2-3; V: TRBV11-3; CDR3: CASSSGDTQYF
length: 17; J: TRBJ2-5; V: TRBV27; CDR3: CASSSPASGRAEETQYF
length: 13; J: TRBJ2-4; V: TRBV7-2; CDR3: CASSLAGEDIQYF
length: 16; J: TRBJ2-2; V: TRBV15; CDR3: CATSPRGGSNTGELFF
length: 13; J: TRBJ2-5; V: TRBV7-8; CDR3: CASSPRSGETQYF
length: 12; J: TRBJ2-1; V: TRBV7-2; CDR3: CASSLARSEQFF
length: 16; J: TRBJ2-3; V: TRBV7-9; CDR3: CASSSGARGLSDTQYF
length: 19; J: TRBJ1-1; V: TRBV4-1; CDR3: CASSQEGGRGRLVDTEAFF
length: 17; J: TRBJ1-3; V: TRBV5-4; CDR3: CASSSRVQGRVGNTIYF
length: 16; J: TRBJ2-6; V: TRBV6-1; CDR3: CASSEAGFAGANVLTF
length: 17; J: TRBJ2-6; V: TRBV10-3; CDR3: CAISESWGRSGANVLTF
length: 13; J: TRBJ2-7; V: TRBV7-2; CDR3: CASSLPPPLEQYF
length: 15; J: TRBJ2-1; V: TRBV7-9; CDR3: CASSLDWLDYNEQFF
length: 14; J: TRBJ2-7; V: TRBV5-1; CDR3: CASSDGFLTREQYF
length: 13; J: TRBJ1-2; V: TRBV7-2; CDR3: CASSTGTGYGYTF
length: 13; J: TRBJ1-4; V: TRBV2; CDR3: CASRLDLGEKLFF
length: 15; J: TRBJ2-3; V: TRBV7-8; CDR3: CASSLGAGGTDTQYF
length: 15; J: TRBJ2-7; V: TRBV11-3; CDR3: CASSLGGPGNYEQYF
length: 14; J: TRBJ2-3; V: TRBV5-1; CDR3: CASTPVGVTDTQYF
length: 14; J: TRBJ2-7; V: TRBV28; CDR3: CASSSSGLSYEQYF
length: 17; J: TRBJ1-5; V: TRBV28; CDR3: CASSPPQGAGGSQPQHF
length: 15; J: TRBJ1-2; V: TRBV10-3; CDR3: CAISEFQGKNYGYTF
length: 12; J: TRBJ2-7; V: TRBV10-3; CDR3: CAISTTGYEQYF
length: 13; J: TRBJ1-1; V: TRBV7-9; CDR3: CASTLGGRTEAFF
length: 14; J: TRBJ2-5; V: TRBV30; CDR3: CAWSVKGLRETQYF
length: 12; J: TRBJ1-1; V: TRBV5-5; CDR3: CASSSRETEAFF
length: 14; J: TRBJ2-6; V: TRBV7-9; CDR3: CASNSGSGANVLTF
length: 13; J: TRBJ2-5; V: TRBV18; CDR3: CASSPWDSETQYF
length: 13; J: TRBJ1-4; V: TRBV5-6; CDR3: CASSQLTNEKLFF
length: 13; J: TRBJ1-1; V: TRBV6-1; CDR3: CASSEALQGEAFF
length: 11; J: TRBJ2-7; V: TRBV18; CDR3: CASSTGDEQYF
length: 15; J: TRBJ1-3; V: TRBV19; CDR3: CASSRQPISGNTIYF
length: 16; J: TRBJ2-5; V: TRBV9; CDR3: CASSVSLAGSGETQYF
length: 15; J: TRBJ1-5; V: TRBV5-1; CDR3: CASSLRGAPNQPQHF
length: 13; J: TRBJ2-1; V: TRBV9; CDR3: CASSVVPYNEQFF
length: 13; J: TRBJ2-7; V: TRBV25-1; CDR3: CASSEYGVYEQYF
length: 11; J: TRBJ2-5; V: TRBV30; CDR3: CAWSGGETQYF
length: 16; J: TRBJ2-7; V: TRBV7-9; CDR3: CASSSGEGDRAHEQYF
length: 15; J: TRBJ1-3; V: TRBV6-1; CDR3: CASSQLTGTGNTIYF
length: 13; J: TRBJ1-2; V: TRBV2; CDR3: CASRETGVYGYTF
length: 14; J: TRBJ2-7; V: TRBV28; CDR3: CASSSWTSSNEQYF
length: 16; J: TRBJ2-5; V: TRBV27; CDR3: CASSPLDRGQEETQYF
length: 14; J: TRBJ2-3; V: TRBV5-1; CDR3: CATARGGSTDTQYF